This TCR beta chain was captured by sequencing in a study of blood T cell repertoires in COVID-19. This table comes from immunoSEQ multiplex PCR, and its TCRdb copy is limited to in-frame clones, with some not included. The sample holds approximately 150,000 clones, approximately 90% seen once. Sequencing was performed on peripheral blood. This receptor was obtained from a woman aged 55-69 years with active or convalescent COVID-19.

CDR3 amino acids: CATGPGQGAGYTF. CDR3 DNA: TGCGCCACCGGTCCGGGACAGGGGGCTGGCTACACCTTC. The genes are TRBV5-1 and TRBJ1-2; TRBD1 agrees at 12 bases. Trimming took 9 bases from V and 7 from J; bases not matched to a gene: 7. This CDR3 region has 13 residues. The V gene's germline CDR1 is SGHRS and CDR2 YFSETQ. Using reference TRBV5-1 and TRBJ1-2 for the parts outside the CDR3, the full variable domain is KAGVTQTPRYLIKTRGQQVTLSCSPISGHRSVSWYQQTPGQGLQFLFEYFSETQRNKGNFPGRFSGRQFSNSRSEMNVSTLELGDSALYLCATGPGQGAGYTFGSGTRLTVV.